Listed here are 26 T cell receptor beta chains from one sample, sequenced in a study of regulatory T cells in long-lasting Graves disease. Both iRepertoire HTBI primers and Arm-PCR of CDR3 regions were used to build the TCR beta libraries. TCRdb analysed the multiplex PCR reads with MiXCR anew, one entry per CDR3 protein. This sample carries hundreds of thousands of distinct CDR3 sequences, approximately 15% of them seen once, and the ten largest clones take 18%. Time point described: newly diagnosed GD, antithyroid drugs for less than 3 months. The authors made the TCR library using RNA they extracted from PBMCs. These data also featured in a second study, about T cells in Graves' hyperthyroidism and ophthalmopathy.

The starting material was peripheral blood mononuclear cells (PBMCs), obtained at new diagnosis, from a patient treated with antithyroid drugs. These receptors all come from a woman between 25 and 40 years old with Graves disease.

This clonotype was seen only a few times. CDR3 region: CASSLVGQGASYEQYF. The CDR3 DNA is TGCGCCAGCAGCTTGGTAGGACAGGGGGCTTCGTACGAGCAGTACTTC. The gene calls are TRBV5-1 and TRBJ2-7; TRBD1 matches at 11 bases. The CDR3 consists of 16 residues. Germline V lookup: CDR1 SGHRS, CDR2 YFSETQ. The junction had 6 bases not matched to a gene; V was cut back by 0 bases and J by 4 bases.

J is TRBJ2-2 and V is TRBV29-1; perhaps TRBD1 as D (6 bases). V lost 6 bases and J 4 bases, leaving 15 bases between the germline ends. The CDR3 runs 14 residues. Germline CDR1 SQVTM, CDR2 ANQGSEA. The CDR3 coding sequence is TGCAGCGTCAGAGCAGGGGTTAGCACCGGGGAGCTGTTTTTT. This codes for CSVRAGVSTGELFF.

In this sample, this clonotype turned up many times. The rearrangement links TRBV28 to TRBJ2-1; a weak D match, TRBD2 (6 bases). From germline, CDR1 is MDHEN and CDR2 SYDVKM. The V end was cut by 6 bases, the J end by 0 bases, with 12 bases between. The CDR3 has 15 amino acids. For the CDR3, the DNA is TGTGCCAGCAGGACCGGGGGTGTCTCCTACAATGAGCAGTTCTTC. Its protein product is CASRTGGVSYNEQFF.

The sample holds a few counts of this clonotype. This chain uses TRBV12-3 or TRBV12-4 with TRBJ2-3; perhaps D is TRBD1 or TRBD2 (5 bases each). This CDR3 has 15 amino acids. V was pared by 1 base and J by 3 bases, with 11 bases between. The CDR3 loop is CASSLDGTGTDTQYF. In nucleotides, the CDR3 is TGTGCCAGCAGTTTAGACGGGACGGGGACAGATACGCAGTATTTT.

In its sample, this clonotype was seen a few times. This sequence joins TRBV6-2 or TRBV6-3 and TRBJ2-7, with 13 bases fitting TRBD2. There are 18 residues in the CDR3. The germline V gene encodes CDR1 MNHEY and CDR2 SVGEGT. With V trimmed by 6 bases and J by 4 bases, 15 bases remained unmatched. This CDR3 is CASRKSRTSGSFSYEQYF. CDR3 DNA sequence: TGTGCCAGCAGGAAGAGCCGGACTAGCGGGAGTTTTAGTTACGAGCAGTACTTC.

Comments on this clonotype: An end of the junction differs from the germline gene, which may be a read error. The chain couples TRBV7-8 to TRBJ2-3; D gene uncertain. The CDR3 extends over 14 amino acids. In germline, CDR1 is SGHVS, CDR2 FQNEAQ. This chain's CDR3 is CASRSTDLPDTQCF. Here the CDR3 DNA reads TGTGCCAGCAGGTCCACCGATTTGCCAGATACGCAGTGTTTT. Full variable domain (missing parts from reference TRBV7-8 and TRBJ2-3): GAGVSQSPRYKVAKRGQDVALRCDPISGHVSLFWYQQALGQGPEFLTYFQNEAQLDKSGLPSDRFFAERPEGSVSTLKIQRTQQEDSAVYLCASRSTDLPDTQCFGPGTRLTVL.

The table lists this clonotype with many counts. The chain joins TRBV5-1 to TRBJ1-1; 7 nucleotides align to TRBD1. Trimming cost V 3 bases and J 1 base; bases outside gene matches: 6. The V gene's germline CDR1 is SGHRS and CDR2 YFSETQ. The CDR3 is 15 amino acids. The CDR3 sequence: CASSSGGTANTEAFF. The CDR3 DNA sequence: TGCGCCAGCAGCTCAGGGGGTACGGCGAACACTGAAGCTTTCTTT.

This clonotype was found a few times. The rearrangement links TRBV5-1 to TRBJ2-7; TRBD1 might be the D (6 bases). The CDR3 is 14 residues long. Looked up from germline, CDR1 is SGHRS and CDR2 is YFSETQ. The V gene lost 5 bases and the J gene lost 3 bases, with 15 bases spanning the gap. CDR3 sequence reads: CASSYTGTLYEQYF. Here the CDR3 DNA reads TGCGCCAGCAGTTATACCGGGACACTCTACGAGCAGTACTTC.

At least ten counts were recorded for this clonotype. The chain uses TRBV7-9 and TRBJ2-6, with 7 bases matching TRBD1. Germline V gene sequence: CDR1 SEHNR, CDR2 FQNEAQ (reference sequence). The V segment lost 6 bases and the J segment 0 bases; nucleotides outside the gene matches: 2. This CDR3 comprises 15 residues. The CDR3 nucleotides are TGTGCCAGCAGACGGGACAGCTCTGGGGCCAACGTCCTGACTTTC. Its translation is CASRRDSSGANVLTF.

V gene TRBV28 combines with J gene TRBJ2-3; no definite D call. Gene TRBJ2-5 matches the end of the DNA better, so the J call may be wrong. CDR3 length: 14 amino acids. The germline gives CDR1 MDHEN, CDR2 SYDVKM. CDR3 sequence reads: CASSLSDSRVTQYF. In nucleotides, the CDR3 is TGTGCCAGCAGTTTGTCTGACTCAAGGGTGACCCAGTACTTC.

The table lists this clonotype with many counts. The rearrangement joins TRBV28 to TRBJ1-5, with D maybe TRBD1 (5 bases). Trimming left V 5 bases short and J 9 bases short, with 8 bases between. Germline V gene sequence: CDR1 MDHEN, CDR2 SYDVKM. The CDR3 is 11 residues long. The CDR3 is CASSQGGPQHF. The CDR3 DNA follows: TGTGCCAGCAGTCAGGGAGGGCCCCAGCATTTT.

There are many counts of this clonotype. V and J are TRBV2 and TRBJ1-1, with 9 positions matching TRBD1. Germline V gene sequence: CDR1 SNHLY, CDR2 FYNNEI. With 4 bases clipped from V and 0 bases from J, the junction kept 6 bases outside the gene matches. The CDR3 runs to 16 residues. The CDR3 spells CASSASGQGMNTEAFF. The DNA for the CDR3 is TGTGCCAGCAGTGCGTCGGGACAGGGAATGAACACTGAAGCTTTCTTT. The complete variable domain, with remaining parts taken from reference TRBV2 and TRBJ1-1, reads EPEVTQTPSHQVTQMGQEVILRCVPISNHLYFYWYRQILGQKVEFLVSFYNNEISEKSEIFDDQFSVERPDGSNFTLKIRSTKLEDSAMYFCASSASGQGMNTEAFFGQGTRLTVV.

This clonotype was found a few times. This rearrangement joins TRBV3-1 to TRBJ2-1; D tentatively fits TRBD1 or TRBD2 (5 bases each). In germline, CDR1 is LGHDT, CDR2 YNNKEL (reference sequence). Trimming cost V 8 bases and J 7 bases, with 12 bases left between them. The CDR3 has 12 residues. The CDR3 is CASGTVPNEQFF. Written as DNA, the CDR3 is TGTGCCAGCGGGACGGTCCCGAATGAGCAGTTCTTC.

In regard to this clonotype: One end of the junction is discordant with germline, which a read error may explain. The chain couples TRBV28 to TRBJ1-2, with D unresolved. The CDR3 covers 9 residues. CDR1 and CDR2 (germline): MDHEN, SYDVKM. Written as DNA, the CDR3 is TGTGCCAGCAGTCAACACCAACCCTTC. It translates to CASSQHQPF.

The V gene is TRBV7-2, the J gene TRBJ2-2; TRBD1 aligns across 10 bases. Germline trimming cut 2 bases from V and 5 bases from J; bases unmatched to any gene: 8. Germline V gives CDR1 SGHTA, CDR2 FQGNSA. CDR3 length: 17 amino acids. The DNA of the CDR3 is TGTGCCAGCAGCTTACAGTGGACAGGGGGTCGGACCGGGGAGCTGTTTTTT. Residues: CASSLQWTGGRTGELFF.

This clonotype has only a few counts. The chain employs TRBV6-4 and TRBJ2-3; the D call may be TRBD1 or TRBD2 (5 bases each). The germline gives CDR1 MRHNA, CDR2 SNTAGT. Trimming removed 3 bases from V and 4 bases from J, with 14 bases in between. CDR3 length: 15 residues. CDR3 bases: TGTGCCAGCAGTGAGGGGACCTACTCGCCAGATACGCAGTATTTT. The encoded protein is CASSEGTYSPDTQYF.

In its sample, this clonotype was seen a few times. The genes are TRBV3-1 and TRBJ2-3; D remains unclear. The length of the CDR3 is 14 residues. From germline, CDR1 is LGHDT and CDR2 YNNKEL (reference sequence). V was pared by 4 bases and J by 5 bases, with 13 bases between. The chain's CDR3 is CASSRGPRGDTQYF. The CDR3 DNA reads TGTGCCAGCAGCCGTGGCCCCCGTGGAGATACGCAGTATTTT.

The chain links TRBV6-1 to TRBJ1-4; D unclear. The V gene's germline CDR1 is MNHNS and CDR2 SASEGT. V dropped 2 bases and J dropped 8 bases, with 15 bases sitting between them. The CDR3 length is 15 residues. The CDR3 nucleotides are TGTGCCAGCAGTGAACCCAGATCTCGATGGGAAAAACTGTTTTTT. The encoded protein is CASSEPRSRWEKLFF.

The chain links TRBV13 to TRBJ1-4, with D tentatively TRBD1 (5 bases). The germline V gene encodes CDR1 PRHDT and CDR2 FYEKMQ (reference sequence). Deletions cut 3 bases from V and 8 bases from J, with 13 bases between. The CDR3 runs to 14 residues. This CDR3 reads CASSLSGTGEKLFF. In nucleotides, the CDR3 is TGTGCCAGCAGCTTGTCTGGGACCGGGGAAAAACTGTTTTTT.

This clonotype occurred many times. The rearrangement joins TRBV20-1 to TRBJ2-3; 11 nucleotides match TRBD2. The J segment lost 6 bases and the V segment lost 6 bases, leaving 11 bases of the junction unmatched. Germline assignment: CDR1 DFQATT and CDR2 SNEGSKA (reference sequence). The CDR3 is 15 residues long. This chain's CDR3 is CSAYSGRAWIDTQYF. The CDR3 DNA follows: TGCAGTGCCTATAGCGGGAGGGCCTGGATTGATACGCAGTATTTT.

This clonotype was counted a few times. The chain combines TRBV19 with TRBJ2-1; no reliable D call. The CDR3 contains 17 residues. The germline V gene has CDR1 LNHDA and CDR2 SQIVND (reference sequence). The ends were cut back, 2 bases at V and 3 bases at J, with 17 bases in the middle. CDR3 amino acids: CASSIPVGEKLYNEQFF. The CDR3 DNA reads as TGTGCCAGTAGTATACCGGTCGGAGAGAAACTCTACAATGAGCAGTTCTTC.

This clonotype has at least ten counts. This chain uses TRBV2 with TRBJ2-7; D call uncertain. Trimming took 7 bases from V and 0 from J, leaving 10 bases between them. The germline CDR1 and CDR2 sequences are SNHLY and FYNNEI. The CDR3 loop spans 13 amino acids. CDR3 sequence (DNA): TGTGCCAGCACCAAATGGAGCTCCTACGAGCAGTACTTC. It translates to CASTKWSSYEQYF.

The chain carries TRBV4-1 and TRBJ2-1; 14 bases fit TRBD2. Trimming took 1 base from V and 7 from J; bases not matched to a gene: 6. This CDR3 region has 17 residues. Germline-derived CDR1 and CDR2 are MGHRA and YSYEKL. CDR3: CASSQVQGLAGANEQFF. The CDR3 bases are TGCGCCAGCAGCCAAGTCCAGGGACTAGCGGGAGCTAATGAGCAGTTCTTC.

This rearrangement joins TRBV15 to TRBJ2-7, with unresolved D. This CDR3 spans 13 amino acids. Between the trimmed V and J ends, which lost 1 base and 6 bases, there was a span of 10 bases. Looked up from germline, CDR1 is LNHNV and CDR2 is YYDKDF (reference sequence). In DNA form, the CDR3 reads TGTGCCACCAGCAGAGTTGGTGGGCTCGAGCAGTACTTC. As protein: CATSRVGGLEQYF.

This clonotype was detected ten times or more. The V gene is TRBV27, the J gene TRBJ2-1; D not certain. V lost 3 bases, J lost 7 bases, and 13 bases lay in between. CDR1 MNHEY and CDR2 SMNVEV come from the germline V gene (reference sequence). The CDR3 loop spans 14 amino acids. CDR3 sequence reads: CASSFFRISNEQFF. The CDR3 DNA is TGTGCCAGCAGTTTTTTTAGGATATCAAATGAGCAGTTCTTC.

The chain couples TRBV7-9 to TRBJ2-5, with D maybe TRBD2 (6 bases). This CDR3 is 14 amino acids long. The ends were cut back, 3 bases at V and 7 bases at J, with 15 bases in the middle. CDR1 and CDR2 (germline): SEHNR, FQNEAQ (reference sequence). The CDR3 DNA reads as TGTGCCAGCAGCTTCGACACCCTGGGGGGGACCCAGTACTTC. This sequence encodes CASSFDTLGGTQYF.